The next 26 T cell receptor beta chains were all read from a single sample in a study of cytomegalovirus exposure and HLA in healthy donors. The PCR used 60 Vbeta and 13 Jbeta primers. Some clones are missing from TCRdb's copy, which holds only in-frame ones; the method was immunoSEQ multiplex PCR. The profile shows 70,000 to 95,000 clones, about 75% of them singletons. Material: PBMCs. Receptors were obtained from a man aged 40-49 years in good health and CMV-seronegative.

V and J are TRBV10-3 and TRBJ2-5; tentative D call: TRBD1 (6 bases). The germline V gene encodes CDR1 ENHRY and CDR2 SYGVKD. V dropped 7 bases and J dropped 0 bases, with 12 bases sitting between them. The CDR3 runs to 14 residues. For the CDR3, the DNA is TGTGCCATCAATCCAGGACAGAACCAAGAGACCCAGTACTTC. Protein product: CAINPGQNQETQYF.

This clone was seen more than once but under ten times. V and J are TRBV6-5 and TRBJ1-1; D gene unclear. Germline assignment: CDR1 MNHEY and CDR2 SVGAGI. V was shortened by 2 bases and J by 0 bases, with 10 bases between the two germline ends. The CDR3 length is 15 residues. CDR3 sequence reads: CASSYDTGMNTEAFF. CDR3 nucleotide sequence: TGTGCCAGCAGTTACGATACGGGGATGAACACTGAAGCTTTCTTT.

The chain employs TRBV7-9 and TRBJ2-7; the D is unclear. This CDR3 contains 15 residues. The V end lost 0 bases, the J end lost 2 bases, and 11 bases lay between the germline ends. From germline, CDR1 is SEHNR and CDR2 FQNEAQ (reference sequence). The CDR3 DNA follows: TGTGCCAGCAGCTTAGCGCCGGGTGCGGCCTACGAGCAGTACTTC. This translates into CASSLAPGAAYEQYF.

The chain combines TRBV6-5 with TRBJ1-1; no definite D call. The CDR3 has 12 residues. The ends were cut back, 9 bases at V and 1 base at J, with 9 bases in the middle. Germline CDR1 and CDR2: MNHEY and SVGAGI. The CDR3: CARTRENTEAFF. The CDR3 nucleotides read TGTGCCAGGACTAGGGAGAACACTGAAGCTTTCTTT.

This chain uses TRBV9 with TRBJ2-6; 7 bases match TRBD2. Germline CDR1 reads SGDLS; CDR2 reads YYNGEE. V gave up 0 bases and J gave up 4 bases; unmatched junction bases: 7. The CDR3 sequence is 17 residues long. CDR3 DNA: TGTGCCAGCAGCGTAGAGGTGGGGAGGGTCGGGGCCAACGTCCTGACTTTC. Translating gives CASSVEVGRVGANVLTF.

The J gene is TRBJ2-1, the V gene TRBV19, with TRBD1 matching 8 bases. The CDR3 has 15 residues. The V gene end was trimmed by 6 bases and the J gene end by 6 bases; junction bases not matched to a gene: 10. Germline V gene sequence: CDR1 LNHDA, CDR2 SQIVND (reference sequence). The chain's CDR3 is CASRPPGQVGNEQFF. The CDR3 nucleotides are TGTGCCAGTAGGCCGCCGGGACAGGTAGGCAATGAGCAGTTCTTC. Filled out from reference TRBV19 and TRBJ2-1, the complete variable domain reads DGGITQSPKYLFRKEGQNVTLSCEQNLNHDAMYWYRQDPGQGLRLIYYSQIVNDFQKGDIAEGYSVSREKKESFPLTVTSAQKNPTAFYLCASRPPGQVGNEQFFGPGTRLTVL.

This chain joins TRBV9 and TRBJ1-1; tentative D call: TRBD1 (5 bases). Germline V gene sequence: CDR1 SGDLS, CDR2 YYNGEE. Trimming took 4 bases from V and 1 from J, leaving 14 bases between them. This CDR3 is 15 amino acids long. The CDR3 region is CASSPRWGENTEAFF. DNA of the CDR3: TGTGCCAGCAGCCCCCGTTGGGGGGAGAACACTGAAGCTTTCTTT.

The V call is TRBV2, the J call TRBJ1-2; 7 bases map to TRBD1. CDR1 is SNHLY, CDR2 FYNNEI, per germline. V shed 6 bases and J 7 bases; nucleotides not matched to a gene: 8. The CDR3 extends over 13 amino acids. The CDR3 DNA is TGTGCCAGCAGAGGACAGGCTGGGGGTGGCTACACCTTC. This encodes CASRGQAGGGYTF.

The chain carries TRBV5-1 and TRBJ1-2; 9 bases line up with TRBD1. The V gene's germline CDR1 is SGHRS and CDR2 YFSETQ. The CDR3 covers 16 residues. The ends lost 4 bases at V and 5 bases at J; junction bases unmatched: 12. The CDR3 sequence: CASSAGPGDREYGYTF. DNA for the CDR3: TGCGCCAGCAGCGCGGGTCCAGGGGACAGGGAGTATGGCTACACCTTC.

This chain joins TRBV27 and TRBJ2-7; D might be TRBD1 (6 bases). CDR1 MNHEY and CDR2 SMNVEV come from the germline V gene (reference sequence). This CDR3 has 14 residues. The V end lost 6 bases, the J end lost 4 bases, and 16 bases lay between the germline ends. The CDR3 DNA reads TGTGCCAGCAGGGAAAACAGGGTCAGTTACGAGCAGTACTTC. It translates to CASRENRVSYEQYF.

The V gene is TRBV6-5, the J gene TRBJ1-5; unclear D gene. Germline assignment: CDR1 MNHEY and CDR2 SVGAGI. Between the trimmed V and J ends, which lost 0 bases and 3 bases, there was a span of 9 bases. The CDR3 has 15 amino acids. The CDR3 sequence: CASSYSAAANQPQHF. For the CDR3, the DNA is TGTGCCAGCAGTTACTCGGCGGCAGCCAATCAGCCCCAGCATTTT.

V and J are TRBV27 and TRBJ1-5; maybe TRBD1 (5 bases). The CDR3 has 19 amino acids. The V and J ends lost 1 base and 0 bases respectively, with 19 bases between them. CDR1 is MNHEY, CDR2 SMNVEV, per germline (reference sequence). The CDR3: CASSLYSYGGAYSNQPQHF. The CDR3 nucleotides are TGTGCCAGCAGTTTATACAGTTACGGAGGGGCTTATAGCAATCAGCCCCAGCATTTT.

This clone was observed a single time. The genes are TRBV5-4 and TRBJ2-7; 8 nucleotides match TRBD2. Germline V gene data show CDR1 as SGHNT and CDR2 as YYREEE (reference sequence). J gave up 6 bases and V 7 bases, and 12 bases lay outside the gene matches. CDR3 size: 14 residues. The CDR3 protein is CASSETSEFGEQYF. CDR3 DNA sequence: TGTGCCAGCTCGGAGACTAGCGAGTTTGGCGAGCAGTACTTC. Drawing the rest from reference TRBV5-4 and TRBJ2-7, the complete variable domain is ETGVTQSPTHLIKTRGQQVTLRCSSQSGHNTVSWYQQALGQGPQFIFQYYREEENGRGNFPPRFSGLQFPNYSSELNVNALELDDSALYLCASSETSEFGEQYFGPGTRLTVT.

The chain recombines TRBV5-1 with TRBJ1-2, with 7 bases matching TRBD1. The germline V gene encodes CDR1 SGHRS and CDR2 YFSETQ. The CDR3 spans 15 residues. The V and J ends lost 0 bases and 0 bases, in that order; junction bases with no gene match: 2. This CDR3 is CASSLDGQANYGYTF. The CDR3 DNA reads TGCGCCAGCAGCTTGGATGGACAGGCTAACTATGGCTACACCTTC. The full variable domain, in which reference TRBV5-1 and TRBJ1-2 provide the parts outside the CDR3, is KAGVTQTPRYLIKTRGQQVTLSCSPISGHRSVSWYQQTPGQGLQFLFEYFSETQRNKGNFPGRFSGRQFSNSRSEMNVSTLELGDSALYLCASSLDGQANYGYTFGSGTRLTVV.

This chain links TRBV9 with TRBJ2-5, with 7 positions matching TRBD1. The CDR3 runs 16 residues. Germline loops: CDR1 SGDLS, CDR2 YYNGEE. The ends lost 4 bases at V and 5 bases at J; junction bases unmatched: 14. This CDR3 reads CASSPITGDLGETQYF. CDR3 DNA sequence: TGTGCCAGCAGCCCAATAACAGGGGACCTTGGGGAGACCCAGTACTTC.

This clone was seen a single time. V usage is TRBV5-1 and J usage is TRBJ2-3; D gene uncertain. Germline V gene lookup returns CDR1 SGHRS and CDR2 YFSETQ. The V end was cut by 6 bases, the J end by 3 bases, with 14 bases between. This CDR3 comprises 14 residues. The CDR3 coding sequence is TGCGCCAGCAAGACAACGGTTTCGACAGATACGCAGTATTTT. Protein product: CASKTTVSTDTQYF.

This clone was recorded a few times. V gene TRBV19 combines with J gene TRBJ2-7; TRBD1 agrees at 10 bases. J lost 2 bases, V lost 4 bases, and 5 bases had no gene match. CDR3 length equals 15 residues. CDR1 is LNHDA, CDR2 SQIVND, per germline (reference sequence). DNA for the CDR3: TGTGCCAGTAGTACCGGGGACAGGGGACCCTACGAGCAGTACTTC. Protein: CASSTGDRGPYEQYF.

The chain couples TRBV5-1 to TRBJ2-2; D uncertain. The CDR3 covers 13 residues. Germline-derived CDR1 and CDR2 are SGHRS and YFSETQ. V lost 4 bases and J lost 4, with 8 bases in between. CDR3 nucleotide sequence: TGCGCCAGCAGCACGATGGCCACCGGGGAGCTGTTTTTT. Translated: CASSTMATGELFF.

CDR3 region: CASSLQTVNYGYTF. The CDR3 bases are TGTGCCAGCAGTTTACAGACGGTAAACTATGGCTACACCTTC. V usage is TRBV6-6 and J usage is TRBJ1-2; D remains unclear. V was pared by 4 bases and J by 2 bases, with 11 bases between. The CDR3 loop spans 14 amino acids. Germline V gives CDR1 MNHNY, CDR2 SVGAGI (reference sequence).

The chain links TRBV5-1 to TRBJ2-4, with 7 bases matching TRBD1. The CDR3 has 15 residues. V gave up 4 bases and J gave up 5 bases; unmatched junction bases: 9. Germline values: CDR1 SGHRS, CDR2 YFSETQ. In DNA, the CDR3 is TGCGCCAGCAGCGGTAGACAGGGCGACGAAAACATTCAGTACTTC. This sequence encodes CASSGRQGDENIQYF.

This clone was seen a handful of times. The chain joins TRBV5-6 to TRBJ1-4; D perhaps matches TRBD1 (5 bases). CDR3 length: 16 residues. Germline loops: CDR1 SGHDT, CDR2 YYEEEE. V shed 2 bases and J shed 5 bases, with 16 bases lying between them. CDR3 nucleotide sequence: TGTGCCAGCAGCTTCACTGGGGGACTGAGGAATGAAAAACTGTTTTTT. Its protein product is CASSFTGGLRNEKLFF. Drawing the rest from reference TRBV5-6 and TRBJ1-4, the complete variable domain is DAGVTQSPTHLIKTRGQQVTLRCSPKSGHDTVSWYQQALGQGPQFIFQYYEEEERQRGNFPDRFSGHQFPNYSSELNVNALLLGDSALYLCASSFTGGLRNEKLFFGSGTQLSVL.

The gene calls are TRBV13 and TRBJ1-1, with unresolved D. Trimming took off 4 bases at V and 1 base at J, with 10 bases between the two ends. The CDR3 consists of 14 residues. CDR1 and CDR2 from the germline V gene are PRHDT and FYEKMQ (reference sequence). The CDR3 nucleotides read TGTGCCAGCAGCTCGGGTCGGTCGAACACTGAAGCTTTCTTT. The encoded protein is CASSSGRSNTEAFF.

This sequence joins TRBV7-2 and TRBJ2-7; TRBD2 is a possible D gene (6 bases). This CDR3 contains 12 residues. V lost 4 bases, J lost 6 bases, and 10 bases lay in between. Germline assignment: CDR1 SGHTA and CDR2 FQGNSA. The DNA for the CDR3 is TGTGCCAGCAGCTCTTACGGGGGCGAGCAGTACTTC. This codes for CASSSYGGEQYF.

This chain joins TRBV7-8 and TRBJ1-1; 10 bases are shared with TRBD1. The germline gives CDR1 SGHVS, CDR2 FQNEAQ. The CDR3 length is 16 residues. V gave up 5 bases and J gave up 4 bases; unmatched junction bases: 10. Written as DNA, the CDR3 is TGTGCCAGCAGCAACCGGGACAGGGGAGGACGCACTGAAGCTTTCTTT. It yields the protein CASSNRDRGGRTEAFF.

This chain links TRBV19 with TRBJ1-1; no reliable D call. This CDR3 is 14 amino acids long. The V end lost 9 bases, the J end lost 4 bases, and 18 bases lay between the germline ends. Germline lookup yields CDR1 LNHDA and CDR2 SQIVND (reference sequence). CDR3 amino acids: CASRQQHTSTEAFF. The CDR3 DNA reads as TGTGCCAGCCGACAACAGCACACCTCCACTGAAGCTTTCTTT. Drawing the rest from reference TRBV19 and TRBJ1-1, the complete variable domain is DGGITQSPKYLFRKEGQNVTLSCEQNLNHDAMYWYRQDPGQGLRLIYYSQIVNDFQKGDIAEGYSVSREKKESFPLTVTSAQKNPTAFYLCASRQQHTSTEAFFGQGTRLTVV.

The rearrangement uses TRBV14 and TRBJ2-2; 9 nucleotides agree with TRBD1. With 3 bases clipped from V and 8 bases from J, the junction kept 4 bases outside the gene matches. The CDR3 sequence is 14 residues long. The V gene's germline CDR1 is SGHDN and CDR2 FVKESK. CDR3 sequence: CASSHPGQGGELFF. The CDR3 DNA follows: TGTGCCAGCAGCCACCCGGGACAGGGAGGGGAGCTGTTTTTT.